The present entry profiles one TCR beta chain with its context. Some clones are missing from TCRdb's copy, which holds only in-frame ones; the method was immunoSEQ multiplex PCR. Found here are 250,000 to 300,000 clones, around nine tenths of them singletons; the top ten hold about 0.94%. The data stem from a study of blood T cell repertoires in COVID-19. Sequences were obtained from peripheral blood. The TCR comes from a woman between 40 and 50 years old who had recovered from COVID-19.

CDR3: CASSDTVSTEAFF. CDR3 coding DNA: TGTGCCAGCAGTGACACGGTGAGCACTGAAGCTTTCTTT. The rearrangement joins TRBV6-4 to TRBJ1-1; D remains unclear. Trimming took 2 bases from V and 4 from J, leaving 8 bases between them. The germline gives CDR1 MRHNA, CDR2 SNTAGT. CDR3 length equals 13 residues.